This TCR beta chain was profiled in a study of regulatory T cells in long-lasting Graves disease. According to the study, TCR beta libraries were built with iRepertoire HTBI primers and CDR3-region Arm-PCR. One entry per CDR3 protein results from TCRdb running MiXCR on the multiplex PCR reads. The profile shows 650,000 to 850,000 distinct CDR3 sequences, roughly 30% of them singletons. The sample's time point: persistent/refractory GD, antithyroid drugs over 5 years with positive TRAb. RNA isolated from PBMCs was used to make the TCR library. Patient provenance is recorded as an endocrinology department in Xi'an, China. This sample comprised peripheral blood mononuclear cells (PBMCs), obtained when the disease was refractory, from a patient treated with antithyroid drugs. The sequence derives from a female donor with Graves disease.

CDR3 bases: TGCAGTGCTAGAGATCTCACCTACCGGGCCAATCAGCCCCAGCATTTT. Translated: CSARDLTYRANQPQHF. The chain links TRBV20-1 to TRBJ1-5; no definite D call. Trimming left V 0 bases short and J 3 bases short, with 15 bases between. The germline V gene has CDR1 DFQATT and CDR2 SNEGSKA (reference sequence). This CDR3 has 16 residues.